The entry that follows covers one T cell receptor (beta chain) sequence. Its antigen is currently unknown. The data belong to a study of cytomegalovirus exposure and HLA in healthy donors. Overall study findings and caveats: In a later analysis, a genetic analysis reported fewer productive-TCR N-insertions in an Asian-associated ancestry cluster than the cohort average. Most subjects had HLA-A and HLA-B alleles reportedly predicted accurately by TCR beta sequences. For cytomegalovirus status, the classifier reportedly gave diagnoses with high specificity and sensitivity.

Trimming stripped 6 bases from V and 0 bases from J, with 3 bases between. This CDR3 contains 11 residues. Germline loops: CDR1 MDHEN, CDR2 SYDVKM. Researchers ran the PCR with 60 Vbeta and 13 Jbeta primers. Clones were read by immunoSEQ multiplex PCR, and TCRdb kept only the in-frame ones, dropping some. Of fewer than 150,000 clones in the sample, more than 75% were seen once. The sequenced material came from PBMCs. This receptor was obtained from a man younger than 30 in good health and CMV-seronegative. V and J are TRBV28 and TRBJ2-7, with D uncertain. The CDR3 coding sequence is TGTGCCAGCAGCCGCTCCTACGAGCAGTACTTC. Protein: CASSRSYEQYF.